The rows below give T cell receptor beta chains drawn from one sample of a study of T cell changes during pregnancy in multiple sclerosis. Assay: immunoSEQ multiplex PCR; the TCRdb copy retains only in-frame clones and omits some. The sample consists of about 46,000 clones, about 91% of them appearing once. The sample in question was CD8+ T cells from peripheral blood mononuclear cells, obtained in the second trimester of pregnancy. Receptor source: a female donor with multiple sclerosis, enrolled in a pregnancy study. Each CDR3 is given with its conserved first and last residue. A D gene is named only where the DNA matches it firmly. Size is omitted from some rows. Given values are once, few, many or a class for expanded clones.

.	TRBV5-5	.	TRBJ2-7	TGTGCCAGCAGCTTTACAGGCGAGGAGCAGTACTTC	CASSFTGEEQYF
TRBD2	TRBV5-1	.	TRBJ2-1	TGCGCCAGCAGCTTGGGGACTAGCGGGGGAAACAATGAGCAGTTCTTC	CASSLGTSGGNNEQFF
.	TRBV4-1	once	TRBJ1-1	TGCGCCAGCAGCCATACGGGGGGGAGGACTGAAGCTTTCTTT	CASSHTGGRTEAFF
.	TRBV10-2	once	TRBJ2-7	TGCGCCAGCAGTGAGAGACAAGTATACGAGCAGTACTTC	CASSERQVYEQYF
.	TRBV5-8	few	TRBJ1-5	TGTGCCAGCAGCACCCCGTGGGGGGGCCGGGACAATCAGCCCCAGCATTTT	CASSTPWGGRDNQPQHF
TRBD1	TRBV7-2	.	TRBJ1-3	TGTGCCAGCAGCAATACCCCGGGACAGGGGGCAGGGGGAAACACCATATATTTT	CASSNTPGQGAGGNTIYF
.	TRBV27	.	TRBJ1-2	TGTGCCAGCGCGTATATGACAACTAACTATGGCTACACCTTC	CASAYMTTNYGYTF
TRBD1	TRBV19	.	TRBJ2-1	TGTGCCAGTAGTTTCGGACAGGGGCTAAACGAGCAGTTCTTC	CASSFGQGLNEQFF
.	TRBV11-2	.	TRBJ2-1	TGTGCCAGCAGCTCGCCGGGCTACAATGAGCAGTTCTTC	CASSSPGYNEQFF
TRBD1	TRBV9	once	TRBJ1-4	TGTGCCAGCAGCGTGTCCGGGACAGGGGGCACTAATGAAAAACTGTTTTTT	CASSVSGTGGTNEKLFF
TRBD1	TRBV11-3	.	TRBJ2-6	TGTGCCAGCAGCTCGTCGGGACAGCATCACTCTGGGGCCAACGTCCTGACTTTC	CASSSSGQHHSGANVLTF
TRBD1	TRBV4-3	.	TRBJ1-2	TGCGCCAGCAGCCGCGGACAGGGGGCGATCTCCTACACCTTC	CASSRGQGAISYTF
TRBD1	TRBV5-1	.	TRBJ2-3	TGCGCCAGCAGCTCCGGACAGGGCACAGATACGCAGTATTTT	CASSSGQGTDTQYF
.	TRBV6-1	.	TRBJ1-2	TGTGCCAGCAGTGACCAGGGATACTATGGCTACACCTTC	CASSDQGYYGYTF
TRBD2	TRBV2	.	TRBJ2-1	TGTGCCAGCAGTGAATGGGGGGGAACTTACAATGAGCAGTTCTTC	CASSEWGGTYNEQFF
.	TRBV7-3	.	TRBJ2-1	TGTGCCAGCAGCTTAGGCGGATCCAATGAGCAGTTCTTC	CASSLGGSNEQFF
.	TRBV5-3	.	TRBJ1-3	TGTGCCAGAAGCAAAAGACAACGCTCTGGAAACACCATATATTTT	CARSKRQRSGNTIYF
.	TRBV5-6	.	TRBJ2-1	TGTGCCAGCATCCATGGGGGGAACAATGAGCAGTTCTTC	CASIHGGNNEQFF
.	TRBV4-3	.	TRBJ2-7	TGCGCCAGCAGCCAATCAGAGGGCTACGAGCAGTACTTC	CASSQSEGYEQYF
TRBD2	TRBV7-6	.	TRBJ2-1	TGTGCCAGCAGCTTAATGCCTAGCGGGGGGAATGAGCAGTTCTTC	CASSLMPSGGNEQFF
TRBD1	TRBV5-5	once	TRBJ2-7	TGTGCCAGCAGGGACAGGGGTAACTACGAGCAGTACTTC	CASRDRGNYEQYF
.	TRBV27	once	TRBJ1-1	TGTGCCAGCAGTCAGCGGGGGTTTGAAGCTTTCTTT	CASSQRGFEAFF
TRBD1	TRBV6-1	.	TRBJ1-2	TGTGCCAGCACCAAAACAGGGGGGGATGGCTACACCTTC	CASTKTGGDGYTF
TRBD1	TRBV2	.	TRBJ2-2	TGTGCCAGACTCACAGACAGGGGTAGAGGCGGGGAGCTGTTTTTT	CARLTDRGRGGELFF
.	TRBV19	.	TRBJ2-7	TGTGCCAGTAGTGCCTCTATCACTACAACCTACGAGCAGTACTTC	CASSASITTTYEQYF
.	TRBV4-3	.	TRBJ1-2	TGCGCCAGCAGCCGGTCAGATCTTTATGGCTACACCTTC	CASSRSDLYGYTF
TRBD2	TRBV9	.	TRBJ2-3	TGTGCCAGCAGCGCGGTAGGGGCTAGCGGAAACACAGATACGCAGTATTTT	CASSAVGASGNTDTQYF
TRBD1	TRBV7-2	.	TRBJ2-2	TGTGCCAGCATTCGACAGGGGGGGAAGAACACCGGGGAGCTGTTTTTT	CASIRQGGKNTGELFF
.	TRBV6-5	.	TRBJ1-2	TGTGCCAGCAGTTACTCCCCAGCGGCGAGTTACACCTTC	CASSYSPAASYTF
.	TRBV30	.	TRBJ2-2	TGTGCCTGGGGGTCTCGCGGCTATGGTCGCACCAACACCGGGGAGCTGTTTTTT	CAWGSRGYGRTNTGELFF
.	TRBV4-1	.	TRBJ1-5	TGCGCCAGCAGCCCAGGGTTGTATAGCAATCAGCCCCAGCATTTT	CASSPGLYSNQPQHF
.	TRBV4-3	many	TRBJ2-7	TGCGCCAGCAGCCAAGGGAGTAGCGAGGTTGACGAGCAGTACTTC	CASSQGSSEVDEQYF
TRBD1	TRBV19	.	TRBJ2-5	TGTGCCAGTAAGGGACAGGGGGGAAGGGAGACCCAGTACTTC	CASKGQGGRETQYF
TRBD1	TRBV7-2	once	TRBJ2-7	TGTGCCAGCCGGGACAGGGGGGTCGGGTTTACCTACGAGCAGTACTTC	CASRDRGVGFTYEQYF
TRBD1	TRBV19	.	TRBJ2-7	TGTGCCAGTAGTTCGGGACAGGGCTACGAGCAGTACTTC	CASSSGQGYEQYF
TRBD1	TRBV19	.	TRBJ2-1	TGTGCCAGTAGTATGACAGGGGGGAGGAATGAGCAGTTCTTC	CASSMTGGRNEQFF
.	TRBV7-9	.	TRBJ2-3	TGTGCCAGCAGCCACGGCGGACAAATCACAGATACGCAGTATTTT	CASSHGGQITDTQYF
TRBD1	TRBV15	.	TRBJ1-5	TGTGCCACCAGCAGCCTCGGACAGGGGGCATCGGACAATCAGCCCCAGCATTTT	CATSSLGQGASDNQPQHF
TRBD2	TRBV19	once	TRBJ2-5	TGTGCCAGTAGTATGGCGGGGGGACGTCAAGAGACCCAGTACTTC	CASSMAGGRQETQYF
TRBD1	TRBV5-4	.	TRBJ1-2	TGTGCCAGCATGGACAGGGGGGCCTATGGCTACACCTTC	CASMDRGAYGYTF
TRBD1	TRBV7-9	.	TRBJ1-4	TGTGCCACCGGGACAGAGGGTGAAAAACTGTTTTTT	CATGTEGEKLFF
.	TRBV7-8	.	TRBJ1-2	TGTGCCAGCAGCTCCGGGACTGCAGGGAGGGGCTACACCTTC	CASSSGTAGRGYTF
.	TRBV5-4	.	TRBJ1-4	TGTGCCAGCAGCTTCCGGGGAAATCAAAAACTGTTTTTT	CASSFRGNQKLFF
.	TRBV7-8	.	TRBJ2-2	TGTGCCAGCAGCCGAAAGGGGGGGGCCGACACCGGGGAGCTGTTTTTT	CASSRKGGADTGELFF
.	TRBV28	.	TRBJ1-2	TGTGCCAGCAGTACCCCCCCCCTATTTGGCTACACCTTC	CASSTPPLFGYTF
.	TRBV27	.	TRBJ2-2	TGTGCCAGCAGTTTTAGCCCCAACACCGGGGAGCTGTTTTTT	CASSFSPNTGELFF
TRBD2	TRBV7-2	.	TRBJ2-2	TGTGCCAGCAGCTTAGGCGGGGGGGCGATCGGGGAGCTGTTTTTT	CASSLGGGAIGELFF
TRBD2	TRBV7-9	.	TRBJ2-1	TGTGCCAGCAGCCCCCCCGGGGGGTCGTCCTACAATGAGCAGTTCTTC	CASSPPGGSSYNEQFF
TRBD1	TRBV5-4	.	TRBJ1-4	TGTGCCAGCAGCTTCGAACAGGGGTTGTCTAATGAAAAACTGTTTTTT	CASSFEQGLSNEKLFF
TRBD1	TRBV30	.	TRBJ2-7	TGTGCCTGGACATTCTCAGGGGGCTACGAGCAGTACTTC	CAWTFSGGYEQYF
.	TRBV9	.	TRBJ2-7	TGTGCCAGCAGCCCCCGTAGTGACTCGTACGAGCAGTACTTC	CASSPRSDSYEQYF
.	TRBV9	.	TRBJ2-3	TGTGCCAGCCCGCCGAGCGGAGGCACAGATACGCAGTATTTT	CASPPSGGTDTQYF
.	TRBV12-2	.	TRBJ1-2	TGTGCAAGTCGCGAGGACAGCTATGGCTACACCTTC	CASREDSYGYTF
.	TRBV13	.	TRBJ2-1	TGTGCCAGCAGCTTAGACAGGGTCAATGAGCAGTTCTTC	CASSLDRVNEQFF
.	TRBV28	once	TRBJ1-2	TGTGCCAGCACCTCAGGGATCTATGGCTACACCTTC	CASTSGIYGYTF
.	TRBV7-2	.	TRBJ2-7	TGTGCCAGCAGCTTGAGTTCCTCCTACGAGCAGTACTTC	CASSLSSSYEQYF
TRBD2	TRBV2	.	TRBJ2-3	TGTGCCAGCAGTGAAGGGACTAGCAGCACAGATACGCAGTATTTT	CASSEGTSSTDTQYF
.	TRBV7-6	.	TRBJ1-1	TGTGCCAGCAGTTTAAGGGCTCAGGGGAGCACTGAAGCTTTCTTT	CASSLRAQGSTEAFF